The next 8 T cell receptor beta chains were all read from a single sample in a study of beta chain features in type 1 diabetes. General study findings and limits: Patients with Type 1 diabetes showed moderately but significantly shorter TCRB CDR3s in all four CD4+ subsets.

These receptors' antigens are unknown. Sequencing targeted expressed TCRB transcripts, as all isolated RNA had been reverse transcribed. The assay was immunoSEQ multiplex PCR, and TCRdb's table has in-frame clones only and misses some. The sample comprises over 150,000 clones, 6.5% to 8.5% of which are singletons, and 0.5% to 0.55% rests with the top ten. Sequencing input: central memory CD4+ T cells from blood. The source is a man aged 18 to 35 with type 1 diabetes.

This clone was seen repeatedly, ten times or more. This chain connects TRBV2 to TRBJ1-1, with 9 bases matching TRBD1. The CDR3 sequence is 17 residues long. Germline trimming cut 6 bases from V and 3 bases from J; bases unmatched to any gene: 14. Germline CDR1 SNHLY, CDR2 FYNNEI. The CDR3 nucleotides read TGTGCCAGCAGCACCTTTTTACCGGGACAGGGCGACACTGAAGCTTTCTTT. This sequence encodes CASSTFLPGQGDTEAFF. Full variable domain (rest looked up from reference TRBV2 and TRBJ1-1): EPEVTQTPSHQVTQMGQEVILRCVPISNHLYFYWYRQILGQKVEFLVSFYNNEISEKSEIFDDQFSVERPDGSNFTLKIRSTKLEDSAMYFCASSTFLPGQGDTEAFFGQGTRLTVV.

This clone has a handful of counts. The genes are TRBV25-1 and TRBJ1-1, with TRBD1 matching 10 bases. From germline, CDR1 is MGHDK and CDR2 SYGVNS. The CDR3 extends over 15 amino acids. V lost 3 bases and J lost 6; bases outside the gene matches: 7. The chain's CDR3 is CASSEARDRGAEAFF. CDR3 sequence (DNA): TGTGCCAGCAGTGAGGCTCGGGACAGGGGAGCTGAAGCTTTCTTT. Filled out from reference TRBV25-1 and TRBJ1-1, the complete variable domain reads EADIYQTPRYLVIGTGKKITLECSQTMGHDKMYWYQQDPGMELHLIHYSYGVNSTEKGDLSSESTVSRIRTEHFPLTLESARPSHTSQYLCASSEARDRGAEAFFGQGTRLTVV.

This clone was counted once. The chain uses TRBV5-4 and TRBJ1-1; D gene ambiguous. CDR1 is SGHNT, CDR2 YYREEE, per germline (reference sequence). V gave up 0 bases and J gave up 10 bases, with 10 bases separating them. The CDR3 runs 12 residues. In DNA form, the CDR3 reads TGTGCCAGCAGCTTGGGACTTGGAGGAGCTTTCTTT. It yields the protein CASSLGLGGAFF.

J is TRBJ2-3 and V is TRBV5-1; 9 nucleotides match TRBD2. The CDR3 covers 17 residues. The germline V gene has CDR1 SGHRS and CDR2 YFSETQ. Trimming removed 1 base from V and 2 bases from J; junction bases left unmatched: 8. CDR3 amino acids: CASSLRILAGSTDTQYF. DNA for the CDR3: TGCGCCAGCAGCTTGCGAATTCTAGCGGGGTCCACAGATACGCAGTATTTT. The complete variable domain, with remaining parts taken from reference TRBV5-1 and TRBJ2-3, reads KAGVTQTPRYLIKTRGQQVTLSCSPISGHRSVSWYQQTPGQGLQFLFEYFSETQRNKGNFPGRFSGRQFSNSRSEMNVSTLELGDSALYLCASSLRILAGSTDTQYFGPGTRLTVL.

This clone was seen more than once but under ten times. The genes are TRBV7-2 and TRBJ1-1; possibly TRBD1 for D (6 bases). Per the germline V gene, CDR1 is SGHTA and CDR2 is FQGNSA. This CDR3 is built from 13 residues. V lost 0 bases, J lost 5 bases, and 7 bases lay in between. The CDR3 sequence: CASSLAQGTEAFF. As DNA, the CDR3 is TGTGCCAGCAGCTTAGCACAGGGTACTGAAGCTTTCTTT.

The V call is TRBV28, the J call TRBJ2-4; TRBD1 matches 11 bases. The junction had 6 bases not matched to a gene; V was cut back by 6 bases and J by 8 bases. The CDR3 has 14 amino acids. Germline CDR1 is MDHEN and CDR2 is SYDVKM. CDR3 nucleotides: TGTGCCAGCAGCCCGAGGGACAGGGGGTACATTCAGTACTTC. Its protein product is CASSPRDRGYIQYF.

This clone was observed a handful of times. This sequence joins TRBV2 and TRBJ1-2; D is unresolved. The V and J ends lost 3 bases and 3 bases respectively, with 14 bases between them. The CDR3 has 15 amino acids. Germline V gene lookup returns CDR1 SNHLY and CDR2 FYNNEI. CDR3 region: CASSDHGENYYGYTF. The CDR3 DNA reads TGTGCCAGCAGTGACCACGGGGAAAACTACTATGGCTACACCTTC.

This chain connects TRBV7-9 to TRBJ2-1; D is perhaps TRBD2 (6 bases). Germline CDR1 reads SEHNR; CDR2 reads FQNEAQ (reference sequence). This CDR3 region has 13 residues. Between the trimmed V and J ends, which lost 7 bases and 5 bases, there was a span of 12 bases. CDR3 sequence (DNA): TGTGCCAGCACCCCGGGACTGAACAATGAGCAGTTCTTC. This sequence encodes CASTPGLNNEQFF.